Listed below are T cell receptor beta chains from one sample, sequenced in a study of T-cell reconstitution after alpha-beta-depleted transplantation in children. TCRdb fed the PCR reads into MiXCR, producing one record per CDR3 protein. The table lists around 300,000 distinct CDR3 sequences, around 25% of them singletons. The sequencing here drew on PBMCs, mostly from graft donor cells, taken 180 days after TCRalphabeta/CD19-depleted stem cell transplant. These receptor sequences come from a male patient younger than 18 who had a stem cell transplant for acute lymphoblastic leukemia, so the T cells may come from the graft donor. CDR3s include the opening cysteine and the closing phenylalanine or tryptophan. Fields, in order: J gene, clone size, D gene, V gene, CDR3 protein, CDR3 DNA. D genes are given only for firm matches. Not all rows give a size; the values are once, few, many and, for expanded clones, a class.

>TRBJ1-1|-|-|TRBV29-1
CSVGRAFF
TGCAGCGTTGGGCGAGCTTTCTTT
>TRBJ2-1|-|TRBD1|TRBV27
CARGRDRDDEQFF
TGTGCCAGAGGTCGGGACAGGGATGATGAGCAGTTCTTC
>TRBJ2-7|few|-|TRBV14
CASSPWVTGDEQYF
TGTGCCAGCAGCCCCTGGGTAACGGGCGACGAGCAGTACTTC
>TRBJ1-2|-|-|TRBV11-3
CASSPGDGYTF
TGTGCCAGCAGCCCTGGGGATGGCTACACCTTC
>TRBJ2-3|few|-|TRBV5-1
CASSLLSRDTQYF
TGCGCCAGCAGCTTGTTGTCCCGGGATACGCAGTATTTT
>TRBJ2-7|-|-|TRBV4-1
CASSQGQGGSYEQYF
TGCGCCAGCAGCCAAGGACAGGGAGGGTCCTACGAGCAGTACTTC
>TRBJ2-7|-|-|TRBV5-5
CASSFGRGAYKQYF
TGTGCCAGCAGCTTCGGGAGAGGGGCCTACAAGCAGTACTTC
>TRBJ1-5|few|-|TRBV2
CASSERTGNQPQHF
TGTGCCAGCAGTGAACGAACAGGCAATCAGCCCCAGCATTTT
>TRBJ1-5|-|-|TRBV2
CASARGAHDQPQHF
TGTGCCAGCGCCCGTGGGGCGCATGATCAGCCCCAGCATTTT
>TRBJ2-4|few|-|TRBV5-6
CASSLGPPGRKKTSQYF
TGTGCCAGCAGCTTGGGCCCCCCGGGACGGAAAAAAACATCTCAGTACTTC
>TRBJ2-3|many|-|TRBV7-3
CASSREVATDTQYF
TGTGCCAGCAGCCGAGAGGTAGCCACAGATACGCAGTATTTT
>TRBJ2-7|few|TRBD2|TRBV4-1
CASSHGAGAAYEQYF
TGCGCCAGCAGCCATGGAGCGGGAGCGGCCTACGAGCAGTACTTC
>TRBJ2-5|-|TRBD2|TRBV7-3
CASSDLLAGRETQYF
TGTGCCAGCAGCGACTTACTAGCGGGAAGAGAGACCCAGTACTTC
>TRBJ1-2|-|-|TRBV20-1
CSAELDSLLFYGYTF
TGCAGTGCTGAACTGGACAGCCTTCTTTTCTATGGCTACACCTTC
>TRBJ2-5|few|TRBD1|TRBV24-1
CATSSFGQGRRETQYF
TGTGCCACCAGTAGCTTCGGACAGGGTCGGCGAGAGACCCAGTACTTC
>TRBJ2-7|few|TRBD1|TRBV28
CAIKQGYYEQYF
TGTGCCATCAAACAGGGGTACTACGAGCAGTACTTC
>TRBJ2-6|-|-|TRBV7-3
CASSLDGGGFGSGANVLTF
TGTGCCAGCAGCTTAGACGGGGGAGGATTCGGCTCTGGGGCCAACGTCCTGACTTTC
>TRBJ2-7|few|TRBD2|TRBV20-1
CSANRLAGGPYEQYF
TGCAGTGCTAACCGACTAGCGGGAGGGCCCTACGAGCAGTACTTC
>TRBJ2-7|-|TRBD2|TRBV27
CATKRLAGGFQQYF
TGTGCCACCAAACGCTTAGCGGGAGGGTTCCAGCAGTACTTC
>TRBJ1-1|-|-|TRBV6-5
CASSSGQPNTEAFF
TGTGCCAGCAGTTCCGGACAGCCTAACACTGAAGCTTTCTTT
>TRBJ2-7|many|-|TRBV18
CASSPGYEQYF
TGCGCCAGCAGCCCGGGGTACGAGCAGTACTTC
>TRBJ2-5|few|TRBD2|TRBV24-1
CATSDSGTSGKETQYF
TGTGCCACCAGTGATTCGGGGACTAGCGGGAAGGAGACCCAGTACTTC
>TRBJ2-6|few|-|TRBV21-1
CASPDAGTGANVLTF
TGTGCCAGCCCCGATGCGGGGACTGGGGCCAACGTCCTGACTTTC
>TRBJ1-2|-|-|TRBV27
CASSYGVSYGYTF
TGTGCCAGCAGTTATGGGGTTAGCTATGGCTACACCTTC
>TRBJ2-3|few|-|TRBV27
CASSLQGKGDTQYF
TGTGCCAGCAGTTTGCAAGGGAAGGGAGATACGCAGTATTTT
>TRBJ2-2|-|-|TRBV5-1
CASSSSYSPSPRNTGELFF
TGCGCCAGCAGCTCCTCTTATTCACCTAGCCCCCGGAACACCGGGGAGCTGTTTTTT
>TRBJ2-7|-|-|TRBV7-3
CASSLTGTEQYF
TGTGCCAGCAGCTTAACGGGAACCGAGCAGTACTTC
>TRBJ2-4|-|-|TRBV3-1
CAISPTGSTFLLAKNIQYF
TGTGCCATCAGTCCCACAGGGAGCACCTTTCTTCTAGCCAAAAACATTCAGTACTTC
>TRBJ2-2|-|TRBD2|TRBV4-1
CASSHPGGEFTGELFF
TGCGCCAGCAGTCATCCTGGGGGGGAGTTCACCGGGGAGCTGTTTTTT
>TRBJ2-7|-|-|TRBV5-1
CASRPTATSLGEQYF
TGCGCCAGCAGGCCCACGGCGACTTCCCTCGGGGAGCAGTACTTC
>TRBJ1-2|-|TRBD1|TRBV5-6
CASSGEPGQGADGYTF
TGTGCCAGCAGCGGGGAGCCGGGACAGGGGGCGGATGGCTACACCTTC
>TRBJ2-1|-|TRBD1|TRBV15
CATSRDGTGLYNEQFF
TGTGCCACCAGCAGAGACGGGACAGGTCTGTACAATGAGCAGTTCTTC
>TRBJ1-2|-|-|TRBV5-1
CASSGMGRAYGYTF
TGCGCCAGCAGCGGAATGGGGCGGGCCTATGGCTACACCTTC
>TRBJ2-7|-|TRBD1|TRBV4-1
CASSLGQRYYEQYF
TGCGCCAGCAGCCTGGGACAGCGTTACTACGAGCAGTACTTC
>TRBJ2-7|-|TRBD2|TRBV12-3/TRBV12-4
CASSALAGGYEQYF
TGTGCCAGCAGTGCGCTAGCGGGAGGATACGAGCAGTACTTC
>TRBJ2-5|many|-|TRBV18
CASSPYQETQYF
TGTGCCAGCTCACCGTACCAAGAGACCCAGTACTTC
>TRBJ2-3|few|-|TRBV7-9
CASRRGYQLTDTQYF
TGTGCCAGCAGACGGGGGTACCAACTCACAGATACGCAGTATTTT
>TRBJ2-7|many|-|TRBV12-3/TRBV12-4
CASSYGRGGTSYEQYF
TGTGCCAGCAGTTATGGCAGGGGAGGGACATCTTACGAGCAGTACTTC
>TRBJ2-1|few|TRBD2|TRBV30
CAWSIAGGDLSYNEQFF
TGTGCCTGGAGCATAGCGGGAGGGGACCTGAGCTACAATGAGCAGTTCTTC
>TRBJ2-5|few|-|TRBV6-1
CASSERPLQGRETQYF
TGTGCCAGCAGTGAAAGGCCCCTCCAGGGACGAGAGACCCAGTACTTC
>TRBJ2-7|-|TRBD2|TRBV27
CASSSRTSGNSYEQYF
TGTGCCAGCAGTTCCAGGACTAGCGGGAACTCCTACGAGCAGTACTTC
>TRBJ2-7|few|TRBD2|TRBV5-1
CASSLSISGKSSYEQYF
TGCGCCAGCAGCTTATCAATTAGCGGGAAGAGCTCCTACGAGCAGTACTTC
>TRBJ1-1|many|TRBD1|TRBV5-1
CASSLGGTGNTEAFF
TGCGCCAGCAGCCTGGGCGGGACAGGGAACACTGAAGCTTTCTTT
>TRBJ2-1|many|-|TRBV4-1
CASSQQTNRNNEQFF
TGCGCCAGCAGCCAACAAACTAACCGCAACAATGAGCAGTTCTTC
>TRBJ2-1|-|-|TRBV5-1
CASAPPGAYNEQFF
TGCGCCAGCGCCCCCCCGGGTGCCTACAATGAGCAGTTCTTC
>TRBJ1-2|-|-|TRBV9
CASSVVTGLRYGYTF
TGTGCCAGCAGCGTAGTAACAGGTCTTCGCTATGGCTACACCTTC
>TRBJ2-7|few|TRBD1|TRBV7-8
CASSLGQGVAYEQYF
TGTGCCAGCAGCTTAGGACAGGGGGTCGCCTACGAGCAGTACTTC
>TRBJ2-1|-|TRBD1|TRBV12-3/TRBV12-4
CASSLRGLGYNEQFF
TGTGCCAGCAGTTTAAGGGGGCTTGGGTACAATGAGCAGTTCTTC
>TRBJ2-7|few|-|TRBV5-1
CASSGVDYEQYF
TGCGCCAGCAGCGGCGTAGATTACGAGCAGTACTTC
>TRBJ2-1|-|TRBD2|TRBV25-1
CASSPLAGVGREQFF
TGTGCCAGCAGTCCCCTAGCGGGAGTGGGGAGGGAGCAGTTCTTC
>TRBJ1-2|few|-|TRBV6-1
CASSEWAGPYGYTF
TGTGCCAGCAGTGAATGGGCAGGGCCCTATGGCTACACCTTC
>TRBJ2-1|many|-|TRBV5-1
CASSLEGTSYNEQFF
TGCGCCAGCAGCCTGGAAGGGACGTCTTACAATGAGCAGTTCTTC